Below are 7 T cell receptor beta chains sequenced from a single sample in a study of low-dose radiotherapy and immunotherapy resistance in tumors. Both TCRalpha and TCRbeta chains were reverse transcribed with V-gene-specific primers. Over about 19 PCR cycles, TCRs were amplified from a constant-region primer and V-primer adapter. TCRdb re-called the reads with MiXCR, one entry per CDR3 protein. Among fewer than 110,000 distinct CDR3 sequences, less than 25% were seen once, and the ten largest hold approximately 4%. Time point: after trial treatment. Treatment of the sample: LDRT plus nivolumab, ipilimumab, low-dose cyclophosphamide and aspirin (RACIN trial). The sequenced sample was PBMCs, obtained after low-dose radiotherapy plus immunotherapy. These receptor sequences come from a male donor with prostate cancer.

This chain uses TRBV7-6 with TRBJ2-1, with TRBD1 identical over 7 bases. The CDR3 is 13 residues long. Trimming cost V 5 bases and J 9 bases; bases outside gene matches: 7. Germline CDR1 SGHVS, CDR2 FNYEAQ. CDR3 coding DNA: TGTGCCAGCAGCAAGACAGGGTTGGGTGAGCAGTTCTTC. Protein product: CASSKTGLGEQFF.

V gene TRBV11-2 combines with J gene TRBJ2-1; 8 bases fit TRBD2. The germline V gene encodes CDR1 SGHAT and CDR2 FQNNGV. The V segment lost 2 bases and the J segment 0 bases; nucleotides outside the gene matches: 3. The CDR3 is made up of 16 amino acids. DNA of the CDR3: TGTGCCAGCAGCTTATTAGCGGGGAGCTCCTACAATGAGCAGTTCTTC. This gives the protein CASSLLAGSSYNEQFF.

Remarks on this clonotype: Because the CDR3's place on the DNA is in doubt, the DNA is left out and the CDR3 is given as listed by TCRdb. The chain combines TRBV14 with TRBJ2-2; the D call TRBD1 from the table was never checked on the DNA. Germline V gene data show CDR1 as SGHDN and CDR2 as FVKESK. The CDR3 is made up of 13 amino acids, end residues included. This CDR3 is CASSAQGEELFFF.

The V call is TRBV7-2, the J call TRBJ2-3; 9 positions agree with TRBD2. Germline trimming cut 4 bases from V and 2 bases from J; bases unmatched to any gene: 4. Germline V gene data show CDR1 as SGHTA and CDR2 as FQGNSA. The CDR3 has 15 residues. The CDR3 loop reads CASSSWTSATDTQYF. DNA of the CDR3: TGTGCCAGCAGCTCCTGGACTAGCGCCACAGATACGCAGTATTTT.

The V call is TRBV7-2, the J call TRBJ2-2; no clear D gene. The CDR3 runs to 13 residues. CDR1 SGHTA and CDR2 FQGNSA come from the germline V gene. Trimming pared 5 bases from V and 3 bases from J, leaving 7 bases between. Here the CDR3 reads CASSPQDTGELFF. CDR3 coding DNA: TGTGCCAGCAGCCCCCAGGACACCGGGGAGCTGTTTTTT.

This clonotype was recorded at least ten times. The chain combines TRBV30 with TRBJ2-6; D is perhaps TRBD2 (5 bases). The V end was cut by 3 bases, the J end by 0 bases, with 6 bases between. The germline V gene has CDR1 GTSNPN and CDR2 SVGIG (reference sequence). The CDR3 loop spans 14 amino acids. CDR3 sequence (DNA): TGTGCCTGGAGGGGAGCCTCTGGGGCCAACGTCCTGACTTTC. This gives the protein CAWRGASGANVLTF. Filled out from reference TRBV30 and TRBJ2-6, the complete variable domain reads SQTIHQWPATLVQPVGSPLSLECTVEGTSNPNLYWYRQAAGRGLQLLFYSVGIGQISSEVPQNLSASRPQDRQFILSSKKLLLSDSGFYLCAWRGASGANVLTFGAGSRLTVL.

This clonotype has ten or more counts. The chain couples TRBV18 to TRBJ1-5; weak D call: TRBD1 (6 bases). The CDR3 contains 15 residues. Germline lookup yields CDR1 KGHSH and CDR2 LQKENI. With 2 bases removed from V and 2 bases from J, the gap between germline ends came to 10 bases. The CDR3 bases are TGTGCCAGCTCACCAAATGGGGGCGGCAATCAGCCCCAGCATTTT. Amino acids: CASSPNGGGNQPQHF.